A selection of T cell receptor beta chains follows, all from one sample in a study of identical twins. MiXCR, applied by TCRdb to the 5' RACE reads, yields one record per CDR3 protein. The sample lists hundreds of thousands of distinct CDR3 sequences; 8.5% to 9.5% were seen once. This sample was also put to use in a study of yellow fever vaccine responses in identical twins.

The sequenced material came from CD8+ T cells sorted from blood. The receptors here all came from a woman younger than 30 in good health. Both conserved end residues are part of each CDR3.

>TRBJ2-3|TRBV10-2
CASSGAATDTQYF
>TRBJ2-7|TRBV4-1
CASSQDAAGQGQYF
>TRBJ2-2|TRBV29-1
CSAEAGGIGELFF
>TRBJ2-2|TRBV9
CASSVLGGGTGELFF
>TRBJ1-2|TRBV6-2/TRBV6-3
CASSYQEYGYTF
>TRBJ2-3|TRBV9
CASSLPSGGTDTQYF
>TRBJ2-2|TRBV6-1
CASSEGTGTNTGELFF
>TRBJ2-3|TRBV7-9
CASSSGQGSTHTDTQYF
>TRBJ2-6|TRBV7-8
CASRSSGANVLTF
>TRBJ2-7|TRBV21-1
CASSKEPAGSSYEQYF
>TRBJ2-3|TRBV12-3/TRBV12-4
CASSLNTQYF
>TRBJ1-1|TRBV6-1
CASRTGAVTEAFF
>TRBJ1-6|TRBV12-3/TRBV12-4
CASSLRQGDSPLHF
>TRBJ2-3|TRBV5-1
CASREGLAGGADTQYF
>TRBJ2-7|TRBV29-1
CSVRTSGRPHEQYF
>TRBJ2-4|TRBV27
CASSLWAQGNIQYF
>TRBJ2-5|TRBV5-5
CASTEGLANGETQYF
>TRBJ2-1|TRBV6-5
CASSYTGLDGNEQFF
>TRBJ2-5|TRBV15
CATTPRAGWETQYF
>TRBJ2-1|TRBV29-1
CSGRLAGAVNSYNEQFF
>TRBJ2-3|TRBV6-5
CASSYTLAGATTDTQYF
>TRBJ2-3|TRBV4-2
CASSQGGIDTQYF
>TRBJ1-4|TRBV11-2
CASSWTGEKANEKLFF
>TRBJ2-1|TRBV9
CASSDPRESSYNEQFF
>TRBJ2-5|TRBV7-2
CASSPGQNDETQYF
>TRBJ1-4|TRBV20-1
CSARGTGQSEKLFF
>TRBJ2-7|TRBV7-8
CASSLASRGGEQYF
>TRBJ2-7|TRBV7-9
CASSTSAGLGYEQYF
>TRBJ2-1|TRBV20-1
CSALGTVNEQFF
>TRBJ2-1|TRBV2
CTFSSPLLAGGPNEQFF
>TRBJ2-1|TRBV5-1
CASSPGQGDEQFF
>TRBJ2-1|TRBV11-2
CASSSLTGFSYNEQFF
>TRBJ2-7|TRBV20-1
CSASGLKGYYEQYF
>TRBJ2-1|TRBV9
CASSANGYNEQFF
>TRBJ2-1|TRBV20-1
CSASGQGLYNEQFF
>TRBJ2-2|TRBV12-3/TRBV12-4
CASSLVAQPGELFF
>TRBJ2-3|TRBV12-3/TRBV12-4
CASGFQGSTDTQYF
>TRBJ2-2|TRBV4-3
CASSLSYPGELFF
>TRBJ2-5|TRBV4-1
CASSYRTGEVETQYF
>TRBJ2-6|TRBV15
CATSLASGANVLTF
>TRBJ1-1|TRBV6-1
CASSDGPGGTEAFF
>TRBJ2-3|TRBV4-1
CASSQGDFPTDTQYF
>TRBJ2-1|TRBV6-5
CASSYGFEQFF
>TRBJ1-1|TRBV24-1
CATSDSSLGTGVTEAFF
>TRBJ1-1|TRBV7-8
CASSLAQTGGYMNTEAFF
>TRBJ2-1|TRBV14
CASSHVYNNEQFF
>TRBJ1-1|TRBV29-1
CSVEDSLLQNTEAFF
>TRBJ2-1|TRBV6-1
CASSIIAGAFNEQFF
>TRBJ2-1|TRBV2
CASCLSSARLESYNEQFF
>TRBJ2-7|TRBV29-1
CSATGEPNYEQYF
>TRBJ2-2|TRBV28
CASSSRTGEGTGELFF
>TRBJ2-2|TRBV4-3
CASSQDLRGDTGELFF
>TRBJ2-2|TRBV9
CASSPRGRTNTGELFF
>TRBJ2-1|TRBV6-2/TRBV6-3
CASRERGGDNEQFF